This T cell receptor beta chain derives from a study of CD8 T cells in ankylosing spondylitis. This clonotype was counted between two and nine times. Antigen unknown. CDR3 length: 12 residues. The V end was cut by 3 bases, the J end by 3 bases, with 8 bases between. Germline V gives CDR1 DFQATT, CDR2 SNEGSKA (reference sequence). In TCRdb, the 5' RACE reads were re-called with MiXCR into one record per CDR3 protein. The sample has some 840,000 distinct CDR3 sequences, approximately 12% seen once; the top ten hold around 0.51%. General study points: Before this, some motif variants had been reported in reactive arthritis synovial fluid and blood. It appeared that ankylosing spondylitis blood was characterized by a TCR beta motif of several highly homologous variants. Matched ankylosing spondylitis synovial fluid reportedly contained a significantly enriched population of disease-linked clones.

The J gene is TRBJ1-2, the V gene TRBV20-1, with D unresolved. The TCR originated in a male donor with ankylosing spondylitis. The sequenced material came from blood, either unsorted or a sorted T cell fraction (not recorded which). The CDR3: CSASRGYYGYTF. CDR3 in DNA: TGCAGTGCTAGTCGGGGATACTATGGCTACACCTTC.